A selection of T cell receptor beta chains follows, all from one sample in a study of neurological immune-mediated disorders. One entry per CDR3 protein, called by TCRdb with MiXCR from the 5' RACE reads. This sample has around 94,000 distinct CDR3 sequences; 3.5% to 4% occur once, and the top ten carry 6%. Source material: PBMCs. These TCRs come from a woman in her late teens or twenties with multiple sclerosis. CDR3s include the opening cysteine and the closing phenylalanine or tryptophan. A D gene is named only where the DNA matches it firmly. The size entry is marked missing in some rows and otherwise reads once, few, many or a size class.

DNA	CDR3	J	V	D	size
TGCAGTGCTATACCCACGACAGGGGACATATACGAGCAGTACTTC	CSAIPTTGDIYEQYF	TRBJ2-7	TRBV20-1	TRBD1	many
TGTGCCAGCAGCCCTTGGGGTTCTTACTACGAGCAGTACTTC	CASSPWGSYYEQYF	TRBJ2-7	TRBV7-2	NA	many
TGCGCCAGCAGCGAGACTAGCGGGGGGCCTAGCACAGATACGCAGTATTTT	CASSETSGGPSTDTQYF	TRBJ2-3	TRBV5-1	TRBD2	many
TGTGCCAGCAGTCCGAGGATCGTGAACACCGGGGAGCTGTTTTTT	CASSPRIVNTGELFF	TRBJ2-2	TRBV2	NA	many
TGTGCCATCAGTGAGTCGACTTTATTACAGTCCGTAGCCAAAAACATTCAGTACTTC	CAISESTLLQSVAKNIQYF	TRBJ2-4	TRBV10-3	NA	few
TGTGCCAGCAGTTTCTGGGGGGCCGGGGAGCTGTTTTTT	CASSFWGAGELFF	TRBJ2-2	TRBV12-3/TRBV12-4	NA	many
TGTGCCAGCAGTCCTACACCCGGCACAGATACGCAGTATTTT	CASSPTPGTDTQYF	TRBJ2-3	TRBV9	NA	NA
TGCAGTGCTAGACAAACGACAGGGTTTAGCGGCTACACCTTC	CSARQTTGFSGYTF	TRBJ1-2	TRBV20-1	TRBD1	many
TGCAGTGCTGAGGGGGAAGAGACCCAGTACTTC	CSAEGEETQYF	TRBJ2-5	TRBV20-1	NA	many
TGTGCCAGCAGTTACGAGGGGCTATTCTTGGAGACCCAGTACTTC	CASSYEGLFLETQYF	TRBJ2-5	TRBV6-2/TRBV6-3	NA	many
TGTGCCAGCAGCCCCACCCGGGGAGAGACCCAGTACTTC	CASSPTRGETQYF	TRBJ2-5	TRBV9	NA	many
TGTGCCAGCAGTTCGGGTGGGATCTACGAGCAGTACTTC	CASSSGGIYEQYF	TRBJ2-7	TRBV6-5	NA	many
TGTGCCAGTCGGCCACAGGGTAGTAGCGCTGAAGCTTTCTTT	CASRPQGSSAEAFF	TRBJ1-1	TRBV27	NA	many
TGTGCCAGCAGCTTGAGTTTGGCAGCCGACCTAACTAATTCACCCCTCCACTTT	CASSLSLAADLTNSPLHF	TRBJ1-6	TRBV5-5	NA	many
TGCAGTGCTAGAGGGCGACTAGCGGGAGAGACCCAGTACTTC	CSARGRLAGETQYF	TRBJ2-5	TRBV20-1	TRBD2	NA
TGTGCCAGCAGCGGAGACAGGGACGAGCAGTACTTC	CASSGDRDEQYF	TRBJ2-7	TRBV9	TRBD1	many
TGTGCCAGCAGCTCAACGGGACACCGACATGGCTACACCTTC	CASSSTGHRHGYTF	TRBJ1-2	TRBV7-2	NA	many
TGTGCCAGCAGTTTTTACAGGGAGAACACTGAAGCTTTCTTT	CASSFYRENTEAFF	TRBJ1-1	TRBV27	NA	many
TGTGCCAGCAGTGAGGCCCCCTACAATGAGCAGTTCTTC	CASSEAPYNEQFF	TRBJ2-1	TRBV2	NA	many
TGTGCCAGCAGCGCACAACAGGGGAACACTGAAGCTTTCTTT	CASSAQQGNTEAFF	TRBJ1-1	TRBV7-9	NA	many
TGCAGTGCCTTAGCGGGGGGCACAGATACGCAGTATTTT	CSALAGGTDTQYF	TRBJ2-3	TRBV20-1	TRBD2	many
TGTGCCAGCAGCCAAGATTGGCCCAGTCAAGGGTTTCACTTT	CASSQDWPSQGFHF	TRBJ1-6	TRBV3-1	NA	many
TGCGCCAGCAGCTCTTTTCCGGGACAGGTGTCGAACACTGAAGCTTTCTTT	CASSSFPGQVSNTEAFF	TRBJ1-1	TRBV5-1	TRBD1	many
TGTGCCAGCAGCTTTGCCGGGACCGACACTGAAGCTTTCTTT	CASSFAGTDTEAFF	TRBJ1-1	TRBV7-9	NA	many
TGTGCCAGCAGTTCCCCCGGGGCGGATGAGCAGTTCTTC	CASSSPGADEQFF	TRBJ2-1	TRBV6-5	NA	many
TGTGCCAGCAGCGCCCGGGACGGACAATACAATGAGCAGTTCTTC	CASSARDGQYNEQFF	TRBJ2-1	TRBV9	NA	many
TGTGCCAGCAGTCCAGGGGCGGGCACATACAATGAGCAGTTCTTC	CASSPGAGTYNEQFF	TRBJ2-1	TRBV7-9	NA	many
TGCAGTGCTGGGACGGGGACCGAAGAGACCCAGTACTTC	CSAGTGTEETQYF	TRBJ2-5	TRBV20-1	NA	many
TGTGCCAGCAGTGATCGGGACATGAGCTCCTACGAGCAGTACTTC	CASSDRDMSSYEQYF	TRBJ2-7	TRBV2	NA	many
TGTGCCAGCAGCGTAGCCGCGGGGGGGCGGGCAGATACGCAGTATTTT	CASSVAAGGRADTQYF	TRBJ2-3	TRBV9	TRBD2	many
TGTGCCACCGCCGGGACTAGCGGTCTTAATGAGCAGTTCTTC	CATAGTSGLNEQFF	TRBJ2-1	TRBV15	TRBD2	many
TGCGCCAGCAGCTCCTCCAACTCTGGGGCCAACGTCCTGACTTTC	CASSSSNSGANVLTF	TRBJ2-6	TRBV5-1	NA	NA
TGCGCCACCAGAACGACCGGGACAGGATACAATGAGCAGTTCTTC	CATRTTGTGYNEQFF	TRBJ2-1	TRBV5-1	TRBD1	many
TGTGCCAGCAGCCTGGGGGGGCCGGGCACAGATACGCAGTATTTT	CASSLGGPGTDTQYF	TRBJ2-3	TRBV7-8	NA	many
TGCAGTGCTAGACAGGGTAGGACAGGGGACTACGAGCAGTACTTC	CSARQGRTGDYEQYF	TRBJ2-7	TRBV20-1	TRBD1	many
TGTGCCAGTACGGCAGGGACGGGGGCAACTGAAGCTTTCTTT	CASTAGTGATEAFF	TRBJ1-1	TRBV19	NA	NA
TGCAGTGCTAAGAAGTCTCGTACCACCTACGAGCAGTACTTC	CSAKKSRTTYEQYF	TRBJ2-7	TRBV20-1	NA	many
TGTGCCAGCAGTTACTGGACTACCGACAATGAGCAGTTCTTC	CASSYWTTDNEQFF	TRBJ2-1	TRBV6-2/TRBV6-3	NA	many
TGCGCCAGCATGGGGACAGGAAATTCACCCCTCCACTTT	CASMGTGNSPLHF	TRBJ1-6	TRBV5-1	TRBD1	many
TGTGCCATCAGTAGCGGGGGGTACGAGCAGTACTTC	CAISSGGYEQYF	TRBJ2-7	TRBV10-3	TRBD2	many
TGTGCCATCAGTGAGGGGGGATCCTACAATGAGCAGTTCTTC	CAISEGGSYNEQFF	TRBJ2-1	TRBV10-3	NA	many